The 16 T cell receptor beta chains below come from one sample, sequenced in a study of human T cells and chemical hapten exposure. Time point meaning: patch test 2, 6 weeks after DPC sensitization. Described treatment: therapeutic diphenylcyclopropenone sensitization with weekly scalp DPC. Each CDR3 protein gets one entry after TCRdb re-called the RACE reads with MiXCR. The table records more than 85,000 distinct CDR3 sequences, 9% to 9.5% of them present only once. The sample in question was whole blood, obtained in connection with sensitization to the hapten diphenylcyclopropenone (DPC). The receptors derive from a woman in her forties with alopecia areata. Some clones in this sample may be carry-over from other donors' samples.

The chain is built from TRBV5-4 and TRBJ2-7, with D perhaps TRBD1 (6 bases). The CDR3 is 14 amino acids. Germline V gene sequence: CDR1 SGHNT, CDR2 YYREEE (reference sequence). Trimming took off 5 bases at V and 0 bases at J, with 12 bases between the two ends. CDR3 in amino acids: CASSEDRSSYEQYF. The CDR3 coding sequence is TGTGCCAGCAGTGAGGACAGAAGCTCCTACGAGCAGTACTTC.

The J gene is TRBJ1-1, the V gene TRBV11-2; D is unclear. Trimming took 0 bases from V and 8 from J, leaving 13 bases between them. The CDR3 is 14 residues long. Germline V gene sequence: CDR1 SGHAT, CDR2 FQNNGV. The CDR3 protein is CASSLDLGQVEAFF. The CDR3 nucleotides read TGTGCCAGCAGCTTAGATCTAGGGCAGGTAGAAGCTTTCTTT. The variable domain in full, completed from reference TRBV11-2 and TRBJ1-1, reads EAGVAQSPRYKIIEKRQSVAFWCNPISGHATLYWYQQILGQGPKLLIQFQNNGVVDDSQLPKDRFSAERLKGVDSTLKIQPAKLEDSAVYLCASSLDLGQVEAFFGQGTRLTVV.

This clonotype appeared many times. CDR3 sequence (DNA): TGTGCCAGCAGTCCTTACAGGGACCCCCGATCAAATTCACCCCTCCACTTT. This encodes CASSPYRDPRSNSPLHF. The chain is built from TRBV7-2 and TRBJ1-6, with D perhaps TRBD1 (6 bases). V was shortened by 6 bases and J by 7 bases, with 22 bases between the two germline ends. The germline gives CDR1 SGHTA, CDR2 FQGNSA. The CDR3 consists of 17 residues.

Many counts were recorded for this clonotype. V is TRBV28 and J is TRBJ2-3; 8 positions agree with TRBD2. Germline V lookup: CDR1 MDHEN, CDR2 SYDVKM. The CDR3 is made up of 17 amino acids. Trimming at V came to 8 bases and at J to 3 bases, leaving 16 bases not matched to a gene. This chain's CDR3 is CASPPPGSGVGTDTQYF. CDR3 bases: TGTGCCAGCCCTCCTCCTGGTAGCGGGGTTGGGACAGATACGCAGTATTTT.

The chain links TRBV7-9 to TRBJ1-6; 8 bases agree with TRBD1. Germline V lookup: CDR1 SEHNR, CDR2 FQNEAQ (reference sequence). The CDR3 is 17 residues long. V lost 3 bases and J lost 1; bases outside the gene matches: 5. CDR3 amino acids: CASSLSTGESYNSPLHF. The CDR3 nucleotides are TGTGCCAGCAGCTTGTCGACAGGGGAATCCTATAATTCACCCCTCCACTTT.

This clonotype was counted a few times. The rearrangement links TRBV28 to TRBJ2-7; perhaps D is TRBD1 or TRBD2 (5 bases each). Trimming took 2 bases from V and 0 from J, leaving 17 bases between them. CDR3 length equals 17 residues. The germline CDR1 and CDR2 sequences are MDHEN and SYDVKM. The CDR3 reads CASSLLSRGVSSYEQYF. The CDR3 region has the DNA TGTGCCAGCAGTTTACTCTCTCGGGGCGTAAGCTCCTACGAGCAGTACTTC.

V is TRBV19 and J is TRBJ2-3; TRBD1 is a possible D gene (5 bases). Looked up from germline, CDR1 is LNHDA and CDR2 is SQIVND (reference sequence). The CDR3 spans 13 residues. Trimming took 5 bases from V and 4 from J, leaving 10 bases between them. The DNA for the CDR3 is TGTGCCAGTAGTCCAACAGGATCAGATACGCAGTATTTT. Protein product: CASSPTGSDTQYF.

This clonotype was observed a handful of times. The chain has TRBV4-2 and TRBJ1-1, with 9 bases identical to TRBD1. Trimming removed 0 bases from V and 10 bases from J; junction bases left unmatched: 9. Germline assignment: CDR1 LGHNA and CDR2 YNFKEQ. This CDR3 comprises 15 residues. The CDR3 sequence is CASSQDRGQGRPAFF. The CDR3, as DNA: TGTGCCAGCAGCCAAGACCGAGGACAGGGGCGCCCAGCTTTCTTT.

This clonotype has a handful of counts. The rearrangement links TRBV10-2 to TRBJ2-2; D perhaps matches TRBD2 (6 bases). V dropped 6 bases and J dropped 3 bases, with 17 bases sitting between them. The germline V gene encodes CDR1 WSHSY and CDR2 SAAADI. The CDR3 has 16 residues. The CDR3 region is CASSKGVGGDTGELFF. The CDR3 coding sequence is TGCGCCAGCAGCAAAGGTGTGGGGGGAGACACCGGGGAGCTGTTTTTT.

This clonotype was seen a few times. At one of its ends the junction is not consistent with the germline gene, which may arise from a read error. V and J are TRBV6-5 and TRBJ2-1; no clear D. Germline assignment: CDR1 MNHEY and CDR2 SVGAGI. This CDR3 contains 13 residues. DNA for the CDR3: TGTGCCAGCGGTTATAGCTCCTACAATGAGCAGTTCTTC. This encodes CASGYSSYNEQFF.

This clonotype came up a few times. CDR3 sequence reads: CASSFTSVSYEQYF. Here the CDR3 DNA reads TGTGCCAGCAGTTTTACTTCCGTCTCCTACGAGCAGTACTTC. This chain uses TRBV12-3 or TRBV12-4 with TRBJ2-7, with D hard to call. The ends were cut back, 3 bases at V and 0 bases at J, with 9 bases in the middle. The CDR3 runs to 14 residues.

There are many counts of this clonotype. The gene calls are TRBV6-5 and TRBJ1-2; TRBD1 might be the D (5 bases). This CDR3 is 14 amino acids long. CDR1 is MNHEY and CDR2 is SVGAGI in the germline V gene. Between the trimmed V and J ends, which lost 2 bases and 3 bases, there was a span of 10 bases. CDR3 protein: CASSYGGFDYGYTF. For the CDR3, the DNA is TGTGCCAGCAGTTACGGGGGATTCGACTATGGCTACACCTTC.

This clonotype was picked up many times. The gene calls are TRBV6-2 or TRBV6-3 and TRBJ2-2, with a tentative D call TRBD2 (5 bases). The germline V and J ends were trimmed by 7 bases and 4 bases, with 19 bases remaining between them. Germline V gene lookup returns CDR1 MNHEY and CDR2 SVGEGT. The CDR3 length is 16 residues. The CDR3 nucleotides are TGTGCCAGCATTCCCTTCACCGGGATGTCCACCGGGGAGCTGTTTTTT. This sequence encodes CASIPFTGMSTGELFF.

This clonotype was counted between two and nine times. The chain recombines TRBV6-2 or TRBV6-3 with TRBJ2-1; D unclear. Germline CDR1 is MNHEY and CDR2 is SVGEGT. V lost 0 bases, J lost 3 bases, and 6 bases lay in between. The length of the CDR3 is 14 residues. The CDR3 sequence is CASSYSGIYNEQFF. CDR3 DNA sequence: TGTGCCAGCAGTTACTCTGGGATCTACAATGAGCAGTTCTTC.

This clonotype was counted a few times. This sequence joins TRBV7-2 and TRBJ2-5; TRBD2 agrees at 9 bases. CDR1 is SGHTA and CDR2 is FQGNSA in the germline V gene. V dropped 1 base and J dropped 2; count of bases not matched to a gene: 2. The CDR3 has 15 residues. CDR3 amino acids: CASSLETSGQETQYF. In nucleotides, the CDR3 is TGTGCCAGCAGCTTAGAGACTAGCGGACAAGAGACCCAGTACTTC.

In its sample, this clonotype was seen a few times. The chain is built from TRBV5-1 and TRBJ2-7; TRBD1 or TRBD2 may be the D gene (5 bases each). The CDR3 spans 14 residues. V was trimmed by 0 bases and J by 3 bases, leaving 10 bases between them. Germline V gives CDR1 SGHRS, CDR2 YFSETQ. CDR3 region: CASSLEGPNYEQYF. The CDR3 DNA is TGCGCCAGCAGCTTGGAGGGACCTAACTACGAGCAGTACTTC.